The 13 T cell receptor beta chains below all came from one sample that was sequenced in a study of response to subunit inactivated influenza vaccine. MiXCR, run by TCRdb on the RT-PCR reads, gives a single entry per CDR3 protein. This table has about 780,000 distinct CDR3 sequences, approximately 18% appearing once. Here the sequenced sample was PBMCs from blood, taken 5 days after vaccination. Receptors originate from a man aged 45 to 65 who received an inactivated influenza vaccine.

In this sample, this clonotype turned up many times. This rearrangement joins TRBV7-9 to TRBJ2-7, with D uncertain. Between the trimmed V and J ends, which lost 1 base and 6 bases, there was a span of 7 bases. Germline values: CDR1 SEHNR, CDR2 FQNEAQ (reference sequence). The CDR3 extends over 12 amino acids. The CDR3 sequence is CASSLGSLEQYF. CDR3 coding DNA: TGTGCCAGCAGCTTAGGTTCCCTCGAGCAGTACTTC.

This clonotype was picked up many times. This chain links TRBV7-2 with TRBJ2-7, with D unclear. Germline-derived CDR1 and CDR2 are SGHTA and FQGNSA. The CDR3 extends over 14 amino acids. The V and J ends lost 2 bases and 0 bases respectively, with 8 bases between them. CDR3 sequence: CASSLNANSYEQYF. The CDR3 DNA sequence: TGTGCCAGCAGCTTAAACGCCAACTCCTACGAGCAGTACTTC.

The gene calls are TRBV9 and TRBJ2-1, with D maybe TRBD2 (6 bases). This CDR3 comprises 15 residues. V was trimmed by 0 bases and J by 7 bases, leaving 14 bases between them. Germline-derived CDR1 and CDR2 are SGDLS and YYNGEE. CDR3 nucleotide sequence: TGTGCCAGCAGCGTAGCCTACGGGAGTTTGAATGAGCAGTTCTTC. Protein product: CASSVAYGSLNEQFF.

This chain uses TRBV20-1 with TRBJ1-1, with D perhaps TRBD1 (5 bases). The CDR3 spans 16 residues. Trimming cost V 4 bases and J 0 bases, with 18 bases left between them. Germline loops: CDR1 DFQATT, CDR2 SNEGSKA (reference sequence). Here the CDR3 reads CSAIKYPGLVNTEAFF. DNA for the CDR3: TGCAGTGCTATAAAATACCCGGGGCTGGTGAACACTGAAGCTTTCTTT.

V usage is TRBV6-1 and J usage is TRBJ2-3; 7 bases map to TRBD1. This CDR3 region has 15 residues. V gave up 4 bases and J gave up 1 base; unmatched junction bases: 5. Germline values: CDR1 MNHNS, CDR2 SASEGT. CDR3 loop: CASSAGQLGTDTQYF. In DNA form, the CDR3 reads TGTGCCAGCAGTGCGGGACAGCTAGGCACAGATACGCAGTATTTT.

This clonotype was seen a handful of times. The gene calls are TRBV9 and TRBJ1-1, with 8 bases aligning to TRBD1. This CDR3 has 13 amino acids. J was trimmed by 5 bases and V by 0 bases; bases with no gene match: 0. Germline values: CDR1 SGDLS, CDR2 YYNGEE. As DNA, the CDR3 is TGTGCCAGCAGCGTAGGGACAGGGACTGAAGCTTTCTTT. Its protein product is CASSVGTGTEAFF.

This chain uses TRBV5-1 with TRBJ2-1, with 8 bases lining up with TRBD2. Trimming took 0 bases from V and 7 from J; bases not matched to a gene: 9. The CDR3 is 16 amino acids. CDR1 is SGHRS and CDR2 is YFSETQ in the germline V gene. The CDR3 DNA follows: TGCGCCAGCAGCTTGGGGGGTCGAGCGGGAGAGAATGAGCAGTTCTTC. The encoded protein is CASSLGGRAGENEQFF.

This clonotype turned up a few times. The chain carries TRBV6-5 and TRBJ1-6, with unresolved D. V was pared by 4 bases and J by 5 bases, with 6 bases between. The CDR3 is 13 residues long. Germline CDR1 and CDR2: MNHEY and SVGAGI. CDR3 residues: CASSWTDNSPLHF. CDR3 DNA: TGTGCCAGCAGTTGGACGGATAATTCACCCCTCCACTTT.

This clonotype was seen only a few times. The chain links TRBV7-2 to TRBJ2-3; 9 nucleotides line up with TRBD1. Looked up from germline, CDR1 is SGHTA and CDR2 is FQGNSA. The V and J ends lost 4 bases and 3 bases, in that order; junction bases with no gene match: 2. The CDR3 has 14 residues. The CDR3 here is CASSWTGATDTQYF. The DNA of the CDR3 is TGTGCCAGCAGCTGGACAGGGGCTACAGATACGCAGTATTTT.

This clonotype was observed many times. This chain connects TRBV5-1 to TRBJ2-1; possibly TRBD1 for D (5 bases). Germline V lookup: CDR1 SGHRS, CDR2 YFSETQ. Trimming pared 0 bases from V and 4 bases from J, leaving 8 bases between. There are 14 residues in the CDR3. The CDR3 loop reads CASSLETAYNEQFF. The CDR3 DNA sequence: TGCGCCAGCAGCTTGGAGACAGCTTACAATGAGCAGTTCTTC. Supplemented by reference TRBV5-1 and TRBJ2-1, the full variable domain reads KAGVTQTPRYLIKTRGQQVTLSCSPISGHRSVSWYQQTPGQGLQFLFEYFSETQRNKGNFPGRFSGRQFSNSRSEMNVSTLELGDSALYLCASSLETAYNEQFFGPGTRLTVL.

This rearrangement joins TRBV20-1 to TRBJ2-3; TRBD2 matches 13 bases. V dropped 6 bases and J dropped 2; count of bases not matched to a gene: 2. Looked up from germline, CDR1 is DFQATT and CDR2 is SNEGSKA (reference sequence). CDR3 length: 14 residues. DNA for the CDR3: TGCAGTGCAGGGACTAGCGGGGCCACAGATACGCAGTATTTT. Protein product: CSAGTSGATDTQYF.

V and J are TRBV20-1 and TRBJ2-1; D is uncertain. Trimming left V 3 bases short and J 0 bases short, with 9 bases between. This CDR3 comprises 14 residues. Germline V lookup: CDR1 DFQATT, CDR2 SNEGSKA (reference sequence). The CDR3 loop is CSASKRYSYNEQFF. The DNA of the CDR3 is TGCAGTGCTAGCAAGCGATACTCCTACAATGAGCAGTTCTTC.

The gene calls are TRBV15 and TRBJ2-4; a weak D match, TRBD2 (5 bases). V lost 0 bases and J lost 9, with 15 bases in between. From germline, CDR1 is LNHNV and CDR2 YYDKDF (reference sequence). The CDR3 is 15 amino acids. CDR3 in amino acids: CATSRDLGIEGIQYF. CDR3 bases: TGTGCCACCAGCAGAGATTTGGGGATTGAGGGCATTCAGTACTTC. Based on the CDR3 plus reference TRBV15 and TRBJ2-4, the full variable domain is DAMVIQNPRYQVTQFGKPVTLSCSQTLNHNVMYWYQQKSSQAPKLLFHYYDKDFNNEADTPDNFQSRRPNTSFCFLDIRSPGLGDTAMYLCATSRDLGIEGIQYFGAGTRLSVL.